Described below is a single TCR beta chain sequence and its context. The sample is drawn from a study of OX40 agonist ivuxolimab in advanced cancers. Sequencing used immunoSEQ multiplex PCR; TCRdb keeps in-frame clones, though not all of them. The sample yields 59,000 or so clones, 65% to 90% seen once. V lost 5 bases and J lost 3, with 13 bases in between. Germline-derived CDR1 and CDR2 are SGHAT and FQNNGV. The CDR3 is 14 residues long. This sample comprised CD4+ or CD8+ T cells sorted from blood, obtained in a trial of the OX40 agonist ivuxolimab. This TCR derives from an adult with an advanced solid tumor such as melanoma, head and neck, liver or kidney cancer. The chain uses TRBV11-2 and TRBJ1-2; D is ambiguous. The CDR3 region has the DNA TGTGCCAGCAGCCTGACGGATGGGGACTATGGCTACACCTTC. Translation: CASSLTDGDYGYTF.